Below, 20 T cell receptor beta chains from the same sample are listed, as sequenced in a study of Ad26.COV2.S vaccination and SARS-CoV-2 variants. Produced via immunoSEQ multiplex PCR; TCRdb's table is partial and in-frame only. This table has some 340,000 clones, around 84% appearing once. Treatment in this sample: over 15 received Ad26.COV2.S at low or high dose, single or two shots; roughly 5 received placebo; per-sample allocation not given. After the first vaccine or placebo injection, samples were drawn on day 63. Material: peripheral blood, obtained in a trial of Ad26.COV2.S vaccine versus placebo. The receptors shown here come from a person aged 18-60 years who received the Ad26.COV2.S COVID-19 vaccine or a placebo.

In DNA form, the CDR3 reads TGCGCCAGCAGCCAATCCGAAGAAAGGCGAGAGCAGTACTTC. It encodes CASSQSEERREQYF. V usage is TRBV4-1 and J usage is TRBJ2-7; D is uncertain. V was cut by 2 bases and J by 7 bases, with 15 bases left in between. CDR1 is MGHRA and CDR2 is YSYEKL in the germline V gene. The CDR3 has 14 residues.

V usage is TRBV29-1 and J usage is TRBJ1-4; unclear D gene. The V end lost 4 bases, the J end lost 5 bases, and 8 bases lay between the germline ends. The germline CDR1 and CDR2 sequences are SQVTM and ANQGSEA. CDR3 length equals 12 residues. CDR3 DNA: TGCAGCGTTGGGACGGTAAATGAAAAACTGTTTTTT. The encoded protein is CSVGTVNEKLFF.

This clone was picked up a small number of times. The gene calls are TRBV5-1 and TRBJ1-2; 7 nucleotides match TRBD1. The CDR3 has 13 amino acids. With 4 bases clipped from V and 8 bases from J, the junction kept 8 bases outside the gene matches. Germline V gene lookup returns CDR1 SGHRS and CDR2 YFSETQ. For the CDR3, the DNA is TGCGCCAGCAGCCCCGACAGGGCGGACGGCTACACCTTC. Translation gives CASSPDRADGYTF.

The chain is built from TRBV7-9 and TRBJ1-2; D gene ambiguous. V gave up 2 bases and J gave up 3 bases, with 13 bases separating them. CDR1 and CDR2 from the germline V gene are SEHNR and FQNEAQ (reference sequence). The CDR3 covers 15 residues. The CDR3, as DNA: TGTGCCAGCAGCTTATTAGGTCCGCTGGACTATGGCTACACCTTC. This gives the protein CASSLLGPLDYGYTF.

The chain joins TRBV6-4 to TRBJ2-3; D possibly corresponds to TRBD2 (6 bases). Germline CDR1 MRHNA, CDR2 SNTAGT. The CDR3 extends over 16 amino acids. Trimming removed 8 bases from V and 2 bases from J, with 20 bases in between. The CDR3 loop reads CASPSKPGLLTDTQYF. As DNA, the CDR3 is TGTGCCAGCCCGTCCAAACCGGGACTCCTCACAGATACGCAGTATTTT.

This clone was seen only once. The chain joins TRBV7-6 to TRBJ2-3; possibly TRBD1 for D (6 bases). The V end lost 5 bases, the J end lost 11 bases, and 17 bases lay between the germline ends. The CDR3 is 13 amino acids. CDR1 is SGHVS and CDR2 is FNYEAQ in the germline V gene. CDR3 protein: CASSEQGTVRQYF. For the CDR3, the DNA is TGTGCCAGCAGCGAACAGGGTACAGTTAGGCAGTATTTT.

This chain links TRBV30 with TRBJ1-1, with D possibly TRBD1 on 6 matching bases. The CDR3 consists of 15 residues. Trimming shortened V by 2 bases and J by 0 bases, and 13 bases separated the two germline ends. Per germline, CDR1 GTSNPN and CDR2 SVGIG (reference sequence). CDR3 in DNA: TGTGCCTGGAGTCATACCGGGACAATGAACACTGAAGCTTTCTTT. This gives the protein CAWSHTGTMNTEAFF. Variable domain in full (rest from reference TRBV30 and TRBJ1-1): SQTIHQWPATLVQPVGSPLSLECTVEGTSNPNLYWYRQAAGRGLQLLFYSVGIGQISSEVPQNLSASRPQDRQFILSSKKLLLSDSGFYLCAWSHTGTMNTEAFFGQGTRLTVV.

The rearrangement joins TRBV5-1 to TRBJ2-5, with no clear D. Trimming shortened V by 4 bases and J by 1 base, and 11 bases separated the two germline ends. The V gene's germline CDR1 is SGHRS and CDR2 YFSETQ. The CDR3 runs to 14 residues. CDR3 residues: CASSQQSFQETQYF. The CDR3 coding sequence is TGCGCCAGCAGCCAGCAGAGTTTCCAAGAGACCCAGTACTTC.

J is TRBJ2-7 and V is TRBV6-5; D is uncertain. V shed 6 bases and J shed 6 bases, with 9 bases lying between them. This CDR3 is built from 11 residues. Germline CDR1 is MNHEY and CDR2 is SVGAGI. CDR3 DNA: TGTGCCAGCAGCTACAATTCCGAGCAGTACTTC. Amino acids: CASSYNSEQYF.

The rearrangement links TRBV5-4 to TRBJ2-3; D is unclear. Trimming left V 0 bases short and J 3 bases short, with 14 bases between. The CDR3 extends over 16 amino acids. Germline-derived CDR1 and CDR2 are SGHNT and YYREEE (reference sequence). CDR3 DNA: TGTGCCAGCAGCTTGGGCTCCCCCACTTATACAGATACGCAGTATTTT. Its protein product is CASSLGSPTYTDTQYF.

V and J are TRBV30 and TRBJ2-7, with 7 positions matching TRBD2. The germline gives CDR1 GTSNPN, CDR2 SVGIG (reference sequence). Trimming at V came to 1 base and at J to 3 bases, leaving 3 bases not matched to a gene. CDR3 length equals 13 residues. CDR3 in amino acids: CAWSGRGDYEQYF. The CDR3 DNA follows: TGTGCCTGGAGTGGTCGGGGGGACTACGAGCAGTACTTC. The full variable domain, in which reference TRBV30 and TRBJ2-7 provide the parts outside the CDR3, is SQTIHQWPATLVQPVGSPLSLECTVEGTSNPNLYWYRQAAGRGLQLLFYSVGIGQISSEVPQNLSASRPQDRQFILSSKKLLLSDSGFYLCAWSGRGDYEQYFGPGTRLTVT.

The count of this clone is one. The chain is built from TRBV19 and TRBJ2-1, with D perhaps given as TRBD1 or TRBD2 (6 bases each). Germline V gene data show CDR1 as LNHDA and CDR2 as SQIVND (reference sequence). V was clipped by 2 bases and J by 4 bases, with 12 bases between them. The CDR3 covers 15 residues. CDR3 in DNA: TGTGCCAGTAGTATAAGGGGGGCGGGATACAATGAGCAGTTCTTC. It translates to CASSIRGAGYNEQFF.

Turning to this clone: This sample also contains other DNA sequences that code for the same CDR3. The DNA for the CDR3 is TGTGCCAGCAGTCAGCGGGGGGGCCAAGAGACCCAGTACTTC. Translating it yields CASSQRGGQETQYF. The rearrangement joins TRBV25-1 to TRBJ2-5; 10 nucleotides align to TRBD2. This CDR3 is built from 14 residues. CDR1 is MGHDK, CDR2 SYGVNS, per germline. The V and J ends lost 5 bases and 1 base, in that order; junction bases with no gene match: 1.

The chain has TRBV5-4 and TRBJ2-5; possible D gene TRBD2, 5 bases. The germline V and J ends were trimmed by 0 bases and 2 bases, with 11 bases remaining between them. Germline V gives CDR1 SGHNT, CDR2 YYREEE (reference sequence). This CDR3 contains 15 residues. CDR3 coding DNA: TGTGCCAGCAGCTTGGAGGGAGCGCTACAAGAGACCCAGTACTTC. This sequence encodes CASSLEGALQETQYF. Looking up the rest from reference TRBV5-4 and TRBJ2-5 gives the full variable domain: ETGVTQSPTHLIKTRGQQVTLRCSSQSGHNTVSWYQQALGQGPQFIFQYYREEENGRGNFPPRFSGLQFPNYSSELNVNALELDDSALYLCASSLEGALQETQYFGPGTRLLVL.

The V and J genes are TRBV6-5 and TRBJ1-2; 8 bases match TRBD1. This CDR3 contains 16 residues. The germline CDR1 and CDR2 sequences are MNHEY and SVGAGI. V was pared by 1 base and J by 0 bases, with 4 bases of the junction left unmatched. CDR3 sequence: CASSYLDRAPNYGYTF. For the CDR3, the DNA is TGTGCCAGCAGTTACTTGGACAGGGCCCCTAACTATGGCTACACCTTC.

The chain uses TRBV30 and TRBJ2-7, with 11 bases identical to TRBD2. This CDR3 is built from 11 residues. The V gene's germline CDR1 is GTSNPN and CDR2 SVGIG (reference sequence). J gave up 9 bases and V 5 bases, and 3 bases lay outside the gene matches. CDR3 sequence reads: CAWASGGRQYF. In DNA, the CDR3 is TGTGCCTGGGCTAGCGGGGGGCGGCAGTACTTC.

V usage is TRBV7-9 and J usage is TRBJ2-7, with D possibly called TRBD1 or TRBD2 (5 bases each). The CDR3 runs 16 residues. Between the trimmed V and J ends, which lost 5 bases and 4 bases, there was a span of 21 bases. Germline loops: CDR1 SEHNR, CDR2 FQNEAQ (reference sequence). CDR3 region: CASSLSGTRTGYEQYF. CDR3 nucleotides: TGTGCCAGCAGCCTCTCCGGGACCCGCACGGGATACGAGCAGTACTTC.

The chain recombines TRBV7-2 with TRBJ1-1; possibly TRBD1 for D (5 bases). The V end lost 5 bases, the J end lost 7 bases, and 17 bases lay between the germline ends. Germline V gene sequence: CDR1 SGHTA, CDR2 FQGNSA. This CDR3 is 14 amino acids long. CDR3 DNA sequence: TGTGCCAGCAGCACAAACCTTGGGGGGGGTGAAGCTTTCTTT. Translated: CASSTNLGGGEAFF.

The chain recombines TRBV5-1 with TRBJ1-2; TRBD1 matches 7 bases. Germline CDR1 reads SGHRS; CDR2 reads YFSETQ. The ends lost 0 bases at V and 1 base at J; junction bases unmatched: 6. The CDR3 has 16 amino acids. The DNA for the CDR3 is TGCGCCAGCAGCTTGGCCGGGACAGAGAATAACTATGGCTACACCTTC. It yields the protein CASSLAGTENNYGYTF.

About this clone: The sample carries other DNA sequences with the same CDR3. The CDR3 DNA follows: TGTGCCAGCAGCTTAGCGCTGGGACAGGGAAATGAAAAACTGTTTTTT. It is translated as CASSLALGQGNEKLFF. V gene TRBV7-9 combines with J gene TRBJ1-4; 9 bases align to TRBD1. With 0 bases clipped from V and 5 bases from J, the junction kept 4 bases outside the gene matches. The CDR3 consists of 16 residues. CDR1 is SEHNR and CDR2 is FQNEAQ in the germline V gene (reference sequence).